One and the same sample provided the 4 T cell receptor beta chains below, sequenced in a study of post-analysis software for immune sequencing data (dated by TCRdb to the mid-2010s). Library preparation used PCR. The data were produced on an Illumina HiSeq 2500. To reduce PCR and sequencing biases, unique molecular identifiers were built into the TCR beta cDNA libraries. TCRdb trimmed public reads at Q25 via fastp, called clones via MiXCR and kept in-frame beta chains. Identical CDR3 protein sequences are pooled into one entry, listed with their most common genes and DNA. The sample contains about 540,000 distinct CDR3 sequences, around 34% of them found a single time. Less than 6% of the sample belongs to the ten largest clones. These receptors' targets are unknown. The full study reports these points: Significantly higher frequencies in patients than in controls were found for a handful of TRBV segments, including TRBV5-6, TRBV5-1 and TRBV20-1.

The material sequenced was blood. The receptors here all came from a girl aged 2-17 years with multiple sclerosis.

V is TRBV20-1 and J is TRBJ2-7; D is perhaps TRBD2 (7 bases). Looked up from germline, CDR1 is DFQATT and CDR2 is SNEGSKA (reference sequence). The CDR3 is 12 amino acids. V was cut by 3 bases and J by 4 bases, with 10 bases left in between. CDR3 nucleotides: TGCAGTGCTAGCGGGGGGCTTTACGAGCAGTACTTC. This translates into CSASGGLYEQYF.

DNA of the CDR3: TGTGCCACCAGCAGAGATTGGGGACAGGGGACAGATACGCAGTATTTT. Translation: CATSRDWGQGTDTQYF. This chain uses TRBV15 with TRBJ2-3; 10 bases match TRBD1. The CDR3 has 16 residues. Trimming took 0 bases from V and 3 from J; bases not matched to a gene: 3. The germline gives CDR1 LNHNV, CDR2 YYDKDF (reference sequence). Based on the CDR3 plus reference TRBV15 and TRBJ2-3, the full variable domain is DAMVIQNPRYQVTQFGKPVTLSCSQTLNHNVMYWYQQKSSQAPKLLFHYYDKDFNNEADTPDNFQSRRPNTSFCFLDIRSPGLGDTAMYLCATSRDWGQGTDTQYFGPGTRLTVL.

The chain couples TRBV20-1 to TRBJ1-2; TRBD1 agrees at 9 bases. Germline CDR1 DFQATT, CDR2 SNEGSKA (reference sequence). The V and J ends lost 3 bases and 5 bases, in that order; junction bases with no gene match: 7. The CDR3 has 14 residues. As DNA, the CDR3 is TGCAGTGCTAGCCCCACAGGGGGCATGTATGGCTACACCTTC. It codes for CSASPTGGMYGYTF.

The table lists this clonotype with a few counts. The CDR3 sequence is CATSRDRSASLGNEQFF. CDR3 bases: TGTGCCACCAGCAGAGATAGAAGTGCTAGTTTAGGCAATGAGCAGTTCTTC. The chain joins TRBV15 to TRBJ2-1; D gene uncertain. The CDR3 length is 17 residues. Between the trimmed V and J ends, which lost 0 bases and 6 bases, there was a span of 18 bases. Germline CDR1 reads LNHNV; CDR2 reads YYDKDF (reference sequence).